This T cell receptor (beta chain) was captured in a study of T cells expressing NK-cell markers (dated by TCRdb to about 2020). Background for the entire study: TCR beta-chain repertoires were profiled in sorted CD3+CD56+NKG2C+, CD3+CD56+NKG2C- and CD3+CD56-NKG2C+ T-cell subsets from several donors. Among the eight sequenced donors, seven were HCMV-seropositive and one was HCMV-seronegative. All eight donors whose samples were sequenced were randomly selected healthy volunteers, three of them men and five women. The libraries were sequenced on Illumina HiSeq 2000/2500, MiSeq or NextSeq, producing 2 x 150 bp reads. What the authors observed across the whole study: Those dominant clonotypes were again the most abundant among CD3+CD56-NKG2C+ cells in a few donors, at roughly 25-65%. For six donors, the dominant CD3+CD56+NKG2C+ clonotypes were among the top 10 CD8+ clonotypes and accounted for about 1.0-7.5% of CD8+ T cells. Whether the expanded NKG2C-expressing T cell clones were specific for HCMV antigens remained unclear.

HCMV-specific IgG was detected in serum with a commercial ELISA kit to determine HCMV serostatus. Ficoll density gradient centrifugation was used to isolate peripheral blood mononuclear cells from blood. Sequenced using an Illumina HiSeq 2000. 5'RACE template switching, by which a universal primer site and unique molecular identifiers were added, was used to make TCR beta cDNA libraries. cDNA synthesis was primed from the TCR beta constant segment and was followed by two successive PCR amplification steps. From the authors' description of their analysis: MIGEC handled demultiplexing of the reads and grouping by UMI, while MiTCR was used to assemble and quantify clonotypes. To exclude erroneous sequences, only TCR cDNA sequences supported by at least two reads were retained. The tcR package was used for downstream repertoire analysis, and clonotypes were matched between fractions using CDR3 nucleotide sequence together with V segment. VDJmatch was used to annotate antigen specificity against VDJdb, with one amino acid substitution allowed in CDR3. TCRdb reprocessed the reads and provides one entry for every CDR3 protein sequence; no DNA is given. What appears here as the V and J calls and clone size reflects TCRdb's work, not the paper's. The table for this sample lists about 260,000 distinct CDR3 sequences. The ten largest clonotypes hold about 0.39% of the sample.

On this clonotype itself: Its binding antigen is unknown.

The germline V gene (reference sequence) sets CDR1 to SEHNR and CDR2 to FQNEAQ. The CDR3, cysteine through phenylalanine, is 17 amino acids long. No DNA sequence is on record. This sequence was found in a man aged 18 to 35 in good health. Donor details come from another sample of the same person, matched by shared clones. Sample: blood T cells: a sorted CD56 or NKG2C T cell subset, CD4+ or CD8+ T cells, or bulk PBMC T cells (not recorded which). Here the chain combines TRBV7-9 and TRBJ2-6; the D call of TRBD1 rests on TCRdb alone, since no DNA is present to check it. The CDR3 region has the sequence CASSLGQGNTGANVLTF.